A single sample gave rise to the 4 T cell receptor beta chains below, sequenced in a study of cytomegalovirus exposure and HLA in healthy donors. The PCR was carried out with 60 Vbeta primers and 13 Jbeta primers. The assay was immunoSEQ multiplex PCR, and TCRdb's table has in-frame clones only and misses some. The sample shows 85,000 to 95,000 clones, more than 75% of them seen only once. The sample taken for sequencing was PBMCs. The receptors stem from a man aged 25-45 years in good health and CMV-seropositive.

The chain is built from TRBV5-4 and TRBJ2-7, with 7 bases fitting TRBD1. J lost 2 bases, V lost 4 bases, and 6 bases had no gene match. This CDR3 has 14 residues. CDR1 and CDR2 from the germline V gene are SGHNT and YYREEE (reference sequence). In nucleotides, the CDR3 is TGTGCCAGCAGCCTAAAGGGACAGCCCTACGAGCAGTACGTC. The encoded protein is CASSLKGQPYEQYV.

The J gene is TRBJ2-5, the V gene TRBV18; D is ambiguous. Germline CDR1 KGHSH, CDR2 LQKENI. With 3 bases removed from V and 5 bases from J, the gap between germline ends came to 16 bases. The CDR3 loop spans 15 amino acids. CDR3 DNA sequence: TGTGCCAGCTCACCCCAGGCCTCCCTGGCCGAGACCCAGTACTTC. This sequence encodes CASSPQASLAETQYF.

The genes are TRBV29-1 and TRBJ1-4; D is perhaps TRBD1 (5 bases). V was trimmed by 3 bases and J by 0 bases, leaving 5 bases between them. The CDR3 extends over 13 amino acids. Germline V gene sequence: CDR1 SQVTM, CDR2 ANQGSEA. CDR3 coding DNA: TGCAGCGTTGAGACAGCAACTAATGAAAAACTGTTTTTT. Protein sequence: CSVETATNEKLFF.

This chain joins TRBV18 and TRBJ1-2; D is unresolved. This CDR3 is built from 14 residues. Germline values: CDR1 KGHSH, CDR2 LQKENI. Between the trimmed V and J ends, which lost 3 bases and 4 bases, there was a span of 12 bases. The CDR3 spells CASSPVRQIYGYTF. CDR3 nucleotides: TGTGCCAGCTCACCCGTGCGGCAGATCTATGGCTACACCTTC. The complete variable domain, with remaining parts taken from reference TRBV18 and TRBJ1-2, reads NAGVMQNPRHLVRRRGQEARLRCSPMKGHSHVYWYRQLPEEGLKFMVYLQKENIIDESGMPKERFSAEFPKEGPSILRIQQVVRGDSAAYFCASSPVRQIYGYTFGSGTRLTVV.